The source of this T cell receptor (beta chain) is a study of T cells in Graves' hyperthyroidism and ophthalmopathy. Study-level results: Blood also contained most expanded thyroid clonotypes above 0.001. Ophthalmopathy and stable hyperthyroidism were separated by a 13 V-J model.

This clonotype has a count of ten or more. Its antigen is not identified. RNA transcripts gave rise to amplified TCR beta CDR3 regions. A set of HTBI primers served as the primers for a first-round RT-PCR of the TCR CDR3. TCRdb called the multiplex PCR reads again in MiXCR, with one record for every CDR3 protein. The data show about 520,000 distinct CDR3 sequences, around a quarter seen once. Trimming pared 5 bases from V and 4 bases from J, leaving 15 bases between. The length of the CDR3 is 15 residues. Germline CDR1 and CDR2: MNHEY and SMNVEV (reference sequence). The chain joins TRBV27 to TRBJ1-5; possibly TRBD1 for D (5 bases). The specimen sequenced was blood. The sequence came from a woman aged 25-40 years with Graves' ophthalmopathy. The CDR3 spells CASSPLWGENQPQHF. The CDR3 DNA sequence: TGTGCCAGCAGTCCCCTTTGGGGGGAAAATCAGCCCCAGCATTTT.